A selection of T cell receptor beta chains follows, all from one sample in a study of T-cell memory formation after mild COVID-19. TCRdb re-called the 5' RACE reads with MiXCR, one entry per CDR3 protein. The sample consists of 410,000 or so distinct CDR3 sequences, less than 25% of them appearing once. Source material: PBMCs or a T cell subset sorted from them (not recorded which). These receptors all stem from an adult woman who had mild COVID-19 (a few samples of this study predate the infection). Cell type and time point are not known. Each CDR3 is given with its conserved first and last residue. A D gene is named only where the DNA matches it firmly. Where a row states a size, it is once, few, many or the class of an expanded clone; other rows omit it.

clone size,J gene,V gene,D gene,CDR3 protein,CDR3 DNA
many,TRBJ1-2,TRBV3-1,-,CASSLLNYGYTF,TGTGCCAGCAGTCTCCTGAACTATGGCTACACCTTC
many,TRBJ2-1,TRBV11-2,-,CASSSTGSSYNEQFF,TGTGCCAGCAGCTCTACAGGGAGCTCCTACAATGAGCAGTTCTTC
-,TRBJ2-1,TRBV7-8,TRBD2,CASSKTSGKSFF,TGTGCCAGCAGCAAGACTAGCGGGAAGTCGTTCTTC
-,TRBJ2-2,TRBV5-1,-,CASSPGYKGNRELFF,TGCGCCAGCAGCCCCGGGTACAAAGGGAACAGGGAGCTGTTTTTT
few,TRBJ2-1,TRBV18,TRBD2,CASSPRIGGTSGFYNEQFF,TGTGCCAGCTCACCAAGAATAGGCGGGACTAGCGGGTTTTACAATGAGCAGTTCTTC
few,TRBJ2-3,TRBV7-9,TRBD1,CASSSWDRPGTDTQYF,TGTGCCAGCAGCTCCTGGGACAGGCCTGGCACAGATACGCAGTATTTT
-,TRBJ2-2,TRBV6-6,-,CASSYQAGNTGELFF,TGTGCCAGCAGTTACCAAGCGGGGAACACCGGGGAGCTGTTTTTT
many,TRBJ1-1,TRBV5-5,TRBD1,CASSLLPSGTGDEAFF,TGTGCCAGCAGCTTGCTACCTTCCGGGACAGGGGATGAAGCTTTCTTT
many,TRBJ2-1,TRBV5-1,TRBD1,CASSLAGGKVVF,TGCGCCAGCAGCTTGGCAGGGGGTAAGGTGGTCTTC
-,TRBJ2-4,TRBV28,-,CASRLGRTKNIQYF,TGTGCCAGCAGGCTGGGGAGAACCAAAAACATTCAGTACTTC
-,TRBJ1-2,TRBV20-1,-,CSAGRSTGNNYGYTF,TGCAGTGCGGGGCGTTCGACGGGTAATAACTATGGCTACACCTTC
-,TRBJ2-1,TRBV6-2/TRBV6-3,-,CASSYQGSPYNEQFF,TGTGCCAGCAGTTATCAGGGGTCCCCCTACAATGAGCAGTTCTTC
-,TRBJ2-7,TRBV7-6,-,CASSHPGLSYEQYF,TGTGCCAGCAGCCATCCGGGACTTTCCTACGAGCAGTACTTC
few,TRBJ2-1,TRBV9,-,CASSVGQGGLVEQFF,TGTGCCAGCAGCGTCGGGCAGGGGGGACTGGTTGAGCAGTTCTTC
few,TRBJ1-1,TRBV6-1,-,CASSPRERNTEAFF,TGTGCCAGCAGTCCTCGGGAACGAAACACTGAAGCTTTCTTT
-,TRBJ2-3,TRBV7-7,TRBD2,CASSPSGVGPDTQYF,TGTGCCAGCAGCCCCAGCGGGGTGGGCCCAGATACGCAGTATTTT
-,TRBJ2-6,TRBV7-2,-,CASSWSGTPGANVLTF,TGTGCCAGCAGCTGGAGTGGGACGCCCGGGGCCAACGTCCTGACTTTC
few,TRBJ1-1,TRBV25-1,-,CASSDPGIRGTEAFF,TGTGCCAGCAGTGATCCCGGGATCCGGGGCACTGAAGCTTTCTTT
-,TRBJ1-6,TRBV2,TRBD1,CASRPDRAEALHF,TGTGCCAGCAGGCCCGACAGGGCTGAGGCCCTCCACTTT
-,TRBJ2-7,TRBV2,TRBD1,CARTGQGVGEQYF,TGTGCCAGAACGGGACAGGGAGTCGGGGAGCAGTACTTC
-,TRBJ1-6,TRBV20-1,TRBD1,CSARWTGGPDNSPLHF,TGCAGTGCTAGATGGACAGGGGGTCCAGATAATTCACCCCTCCACTTT
-,TRBJ2-2,TRBV12-3/TRBV12-4,TRBD1,CASSFGQGADTGELFF,TGTGCCAGCAGTTTCGGGCAGGGGGCTGATACCGGGGAGCTGTTTTTT
-,TRBJ2-2,TRBV18,-,CASSPLRGPDTGELFF,TGTGCCAGCTCCCCACTACGGGGGCCGGACACCGGGGAGCTGTTTTTT
many,TRBJ2-2,TRBV29-1,-,CSAVATGELFF,TGCAGCGCCGTGGCGACCGGGGAGCTGTTTTTT
-,TRBJ2-3,TRBV12-3/TRBV12-4,-,CASRGIADTQYF,TGTGCCAGTCGGGGGATCGCAGATACGCAGTATTTT
few,TRBJ1-6,TRBV20-1,-,CSARWGTLGSPLHF,TGCAGTGCTAGGTGGGGGACACTTGGTTCACCCCTCCACTTT
few,TRBJ2-3,TRBV24-1,TRBD2,CATSDLERGGTDTQYF,TGTGCCACCAGTGATTTAGAGCGGGGGGGCACAGATACGCAGTATTTT
few,TRBJ1-1,TRBV15,-,CATSRARGNTEAFF,TGTGCCACCAGCAGAGCTCGGGGGAACACTGAAGCTTTCTTT
few,TRBJ1-5,TRBV6-2/TRBV6-3,TRBD1,CASKTGGGNQPQHF,TGTGCCAGCAAAACAGGGGGAGGCAATCAGCCCCAGCATTTT
-,TRBJ2-3,TRBV5-1,-,CASSLGPLFGTDTQYF,TGCGCCAGCAGCTTGGGCCCACTGTTTGGCACAGATACGCAGTATTTT
few,TRBJ1-2,TRBV7-2,TRBD1,CASSFRVGGGYTF,TGTGCCAGCAGCTTTAGGGTAGGGGGCGGCTACACCTTC
-,TRBJ2-1,TRBV5-4,TRBD2,CASWTSDNEQFF,TGTGCCAGCTGGACTAGCGACAATGAGCAGTTCTTC
-,TRBJ2-1,TRBV19,TRBD2,CASSEQGTSGVYNEQFF,TGTGCCAGTAGTGAACAGGGCACTAGCGGGGTCTACAATGAGCAGTTCTTC
once,TRBJ2-4,TRBV9,-,CASSVEGSGGNIQYF,TGTGCCAGCAGCGTAGAAGGGAGCGGAGGGAACATTCAGTACTTC
few,TRBJ2-7,TRBV20-1,-,CSAKEIGQSEQYF,TGCAGTGCTAAGGAAATAGGACAGAGCGAGCAGTACTTC
-,TRBJ1-6,TRBV12-3/TRBV12-4,TRBD1,CASSSGRTGGNSPLHF,TGTGCCAGCAGTTCGGGGAGGACAGGGGGAAATTCACCCCTCCACTTT
few,TRBJ2-1,TRBV7-2,TRBD2,CASSLIAGGRNEQFF,TGTGCCAGCAGCTTAATAGCGGGAGGTAGGAATGAGCAGTTCTTC
few,TRBJ2-5,TRBV7-9,-,CASSLGLTAEETQYF,TGTGCCAGCAGCTTAGGACTTACGGCGGAAGAGACCCAGTACTTC
many,TRBJ1-1,TRBV20-1,-,CSARDAAGVNTEAFF,TGCAGTGCTAGAGATGCGGCAGGAGTGAACACTGAAGCTTTCTTT
-,TRBJ1-2,TRBV12-3/TRBV12-4,TRBD1,CASSFAGQGNGYTF,TGTGCCAGCAGTTTCGCAGGACAGGGAAATGGCTACACCTTC
-,TRBJ2-7,TRBV4-3,-,CASSQGSGSYEQYF,TGCGCCAGCAGCCAAGGGTCAGGCTCCTACGAGCAGTACTTC
many,TRBJ1-2,TRBV12-3/TRBV12-4,TRBD1,CASRQGVGRYGYTF,TGTGCCAGCAGACAGGGGGTTGGTCGCTATGGCTACACCTTC